The rows below give T cell receptor beta chains drawn from one sample of a study of early T cells in non-severe SARS-CoV-2 infection. Each CDR3 protein is one row after TCRdb ran MiXCR on the 5' RACE reads. The data hold tens of thousands of distinct CDR3 sequences, with more than 8% observed a single time. This sample comprised whole blood, obtained at baseline. The receptors originated from an adult who was a healthcare worker with PCR-confirmed SARS-CoV-2 infection or an uninfected control (not recorded which). The CDR3 runs from the conserved cysteine through the conserved F or W. D genes are given only for firm matches. Not all rows give a size; the values are once, few, many and, for expanded clones, a class.

.	TRBV27	TRBJ2-5	many	TGTGCCAGCAGTTTATCGCGAAATTCAGAGACCCAGTACTTC	CASSLSRNSETQYF
TRBD2	TRBV19	TRBJ2-1	many	TGTGCCAGTAGTATAGCGGGAGGGTCCAATGAGCAGTTCTTC	CASSIAGGSNEQFF
TRBD2	TRBV29-1	TRBJ2-1	.	TGCAGCGTTGAGAGGCGTCTAGCGGGAGCTTTCGGGCCCTACAATGAGCAGTTCTTC	CSVERRLAGAFGPYNEQFF
.	TRBV7-2	TRBJ2-1	.	TGTGCCAGCAGTTGGTTGAGGACAGTCGCCAATGAGCAGTTCTTC	CASSWLRTVANEQFF
.	TRBV5-1	TRBJ2-1	few	TGCGCCAGCAGCTTAGACAGGAATTACAATGAGCAGTTCTTC	CASSLDRNYNEQFF
.	TRBV3-1	TRBJ1-5	few	TGTGCCAGCAGCCATGAGGGGGGCCGACAGCCCCAGCATTTT	CASSHEGGRQPQHF
.	TRBV28	TRBJ1-2	.	TGTGCCAGCAGCACTGGCGCTAACTATGGCTACACCTTC	CASSTGANYGYTF
.	TRBV16	TRBJ1-4	.	TGTGCCAGCAGCCTAATGGACAGCGTAAATGAAAAACTGTTTTTT	CASSLMDSVNEKLFF
.	TRBV14	TRBJ2-2	many	TGTGCCAGCAGCCATTGGACAGGGAGGGGCACCGGGGAGCTGTTTTTT	CASSHWTGRGTGELFF
.	TRBV14	TRBJ2-1	.	TGTGCCAGCAGCCAAGTTTACGGGACCGGTGAGCAGTTCTTC	CASSQVYGTGEQFF
.	TRBV12-3/TRBV12-4	TRBJ2-7	many	TGTGCCAGCAGTAACCGCTACGGGGAGCAGTACTTC	CASSNRYGEQYF
.	TRBV20-1	TRBJ1-1	few	TGCAGTGCCACTCACCCCGGGGGCGGGAACACTGAAGCTTTCTTT	CSATHPGGGNTEAFF
TRBD2	TRBV24-1	TRBJ2-2	many	TGTGCCACCAGTCCGGGAGGGAAAACCGGGGAGCTGTTTTTT	CATSPGGKTGELFF
.	TRBV24-1	TRBJ2-5	.	TGTGCCACCAGTGATCCCCCACAAGGAACCCAGTACTTC	CATSDPPQGTQYF
.	TRBV29-1	TRBJ1-1	.	TGCAGCGTTGCCCAGAACACTGAAGCTTTCTTT	CSVAQNTEAFF
.	TRBV7-2	TRBJ1-2	many	TGTGCCAGCAGCTTGGTCGGAGCTTCAGCTAACTATGGCTACACCTTC	CASSLVGASANYGYTF
.	TRBV14	TRBJ1-2	many	TGTGCCAGCAGCTACAACGACTATGGCTACACCTTC	CASSYNDYGYTF